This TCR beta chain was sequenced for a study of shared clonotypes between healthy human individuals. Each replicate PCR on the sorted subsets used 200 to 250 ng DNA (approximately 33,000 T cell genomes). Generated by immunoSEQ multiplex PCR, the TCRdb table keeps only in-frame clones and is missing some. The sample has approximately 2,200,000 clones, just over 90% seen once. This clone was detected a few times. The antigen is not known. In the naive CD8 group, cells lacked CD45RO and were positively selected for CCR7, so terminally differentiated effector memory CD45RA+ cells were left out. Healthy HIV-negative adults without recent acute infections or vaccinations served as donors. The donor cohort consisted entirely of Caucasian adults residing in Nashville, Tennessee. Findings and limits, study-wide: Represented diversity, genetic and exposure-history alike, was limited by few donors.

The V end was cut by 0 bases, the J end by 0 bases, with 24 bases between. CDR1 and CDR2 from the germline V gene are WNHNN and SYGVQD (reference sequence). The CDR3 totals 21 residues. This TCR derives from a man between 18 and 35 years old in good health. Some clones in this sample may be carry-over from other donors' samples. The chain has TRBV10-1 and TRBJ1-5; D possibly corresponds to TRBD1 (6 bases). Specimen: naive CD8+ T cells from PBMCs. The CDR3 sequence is CASSESSGAHPRPYSNQPQHF. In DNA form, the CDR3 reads TGCGCCAGCAGTGAGTCGTCAGGGGCCCACCCGAGACCTTATAGCAATCAGCCCCAGCATTTT.